This T cell receptor beta chain was documented in a study of response to subunit inactivated influenza vaccine. A single record per CDR3 protein comes from TCRdb applying MiXCR to the RT-PCR reads. Here the sample spans about 480,000 distinct CDR3 sequences, roughly 27% being singletons. This clonotype was counted only a few times. This receptor was identified in a man aged 45-65 years who received an inactivated influenza vaccine. Sequenced here: CD4+ T cells sorted from PBMCs, sampled 5 days after vaccination.

The CDR3, as DNA: TGTGCCAGCAGCCAAGACTACGCAGAAAACTATGGCTACACCTTC. Its protein product is CASSQDYAENYGYTF. J is TRBJ1-2 and V is TRBV4-2; D uncertain. There are 15 residues in the CDR3. V was trimmed by 0 bases and J by 2 bases, leaving 10 bases between them. In germline, CDR1 is LGHNA, CDR2 YNFKEQ.